This is a list of T cell receptor beta chains from one sample in a study of spatial heterogeneity in lung cancer. In TCRdb, the 5' RACE reads were re-called with MiXCR into one record per CDR3 protein. The sample has about 120,000 distinct CDR3 sequences; roughly an eighth are singletons. The material sequenced was PBMCs, taken at follow-up. The receptors stem from a male donor with early-stage non-small cell lung cancer. Both conserved end residues are part of each CDR3. D genes are given only for firm matches. The listing skips clone size in some rows; elsewhere it reads once, few, many or a size class.

J,V,size,D,DNA,CDR3
TRBJ2-7,TRBV5-1,-,TRBD1,TGCGCCAGCAGCCAGTTCGGGACAGGGTCCTACGAGCAGTACTTC,CASSQFGTGSYEQYF
TRBJ2-1,TRBV5-1,few,TRBD2,TGCGCCAGTAGCCAGTTAGCGGGGGGAAGCTCCTACAATGAGCAGTTCTTC,CASSQLAGGSSYNEQFF
TRBJ1-6,TRBV20-1,few,TRBD1,TGCAGTGCTAGAGTAGGGACAGGGGGTAATTCACCCCTCCACTTT,CSARVGTGGNSPLHF
TRBJ2-7,TRBV5-1,-,-,TGCGCCAGCAGCTTGTCAGACGCCTACGAGCAGTACTTC,CASSLSDAYEQYF
TRBJ2-7,TRBV7-9,many,-,TGTGCCAGCAGCCCGGCGGCGAGCGGGGAGCAGTACTTC,CASSPAASGEQYF
TRBJ2-7,TRBV9,-,TRBD2,TGTGCCAGCAGCCCTGGGGTTAGCGGGGGCCAGTACGAGCAGTACTTC,CASSPGVSGGQYEQYF
TRBJ1-2,TRBV29-1,few,-,TGCAGCGTTGGGGCAGGGCCCAACTATGGCTACACCTTC,CSVGAGPNYGYTF
TRBJ2-3,TRBV5-1,-,TRBD1,TGCGCCAGCAGAGGGACAGCATGGTCAGATACGCAGTATTTT,CASRGTAWSDTQYF
TRBJ2-7,TRBV20-1,-,-,TGCAGTGCTAGGCGAGGTGGTCACGAGCAGTACTTC,CSARRGGHEQYF
TRBJ2-3,TRBV15,few,-,TGTGCCACCAGCAGAGAAACAGGGCTGACAGATACGCAGTATTTT,CATSRETGLTDTQYF
TRBJ2-2,TRBV20-1,many,-,TGCAGTGCTATTGCGGGGCAAAGCACCGGGGAGCTGTTTTTT,CSAIAGQSTGELFF
TRBJ1-6,TRBV28,few,-,TGTGCCAGCAGCTTCTCGTTTGGACCCCTCCACTTT,CASSFSFGPLHF
TRBJ1-1,TRBV29-1,many,-,TGCAGCACCCGAGGGGGTTGGACCGGGGGTGAAGCTTTCTTT,CSTRGGWTGGEAFF
TRBJ2-7,TRBV21-1,few,-,TGTGCCAGCAGCAAAGCGGACACTCGGAACGAGCAGTACTTC,CASSKADTRNEQYF
TRBJ1-6,TRBV29-1,few,TRBD1,TGCAGCGTGGGGACAGGGGATAATTCACCCCTCCACTTT,CSVGTGDNSPLHF
TRBJ1-1,TRBV3-1,-,-,TGTGCCAGCAGCCAAGATAGGTACCGGGCTTTAAAGAACACTGAAGCTTTCTTT,CASSQDRYRALKNTEAFF
TRBJ2-2,TRBV20-1,few,-,TGCAGTGCTAGCGATGTCCGGGACCTATCTAACACCGGGGAGCTGTTTTTT,CSASDVRDLSNTGELFF
TRBJ2-7,TRBV20-1,few,TRBD2,TGCAGTGCTAGGACTAGCGGGGGCCCATCGCCGTACTTC,CSARTSGGPSPYF
TRBJ1-5,TRBV20-1,-,-,TGCAGTGCTAGATCCGGGGGAGGCAATCAGCCCCAGCATTTT,CSARSGGGNQPQHF
TRBJ2-2,TRBV5-6,-,TRBD1,TGTGCCAGCAGCAGAAGGACAGGAGTTGCCGGGGAGCTGTTTTTT,CASSRRTGVAGELFF